These 2 T cell receptor beta chains originate from one sample sequenced in a study of lymphopenia after photon versus proton radiotherapy. Assay used: immunoSEQ multiplex PCR; TCRdb lists only in-frame clones, some missing. The sample holds 45,000 to 65,000 clones, more than 90% seen once. This sample comprised peripheral blood, obtained from a patient treated with photon-based radiotherapy. These receptors were obtained from a woman aged 35 to 49 with cholangiocarcinoma.

The CDR3 DNA reads as TGCGCCAGCAGTGAAGGGCTAAATCAGCCCCAGCATTTT. Amino acids: CASSEGLNQPQHF. V usage is TRBV10-1 and J usage is TRBJ1-5; unclear D gene. From germline, CDR1 is WNHNN and CDR2 SYGVQD (reference sequence). Trimming left V 3 bases short and J 4 bases short, with 7 bases between. The CDR3 has 13 amino acids.

The J gene is TRBJ1-3, the V gene TRBV30; no reliable D call. This CDR3 region has 15 residues. Germline CDR1 reads GTSNPN; CDR2 reads SVGIG (reference sequence). With 0 bases removed from V and 2 bases from J, the gap between germline ends came to 11 bases. CDR3 sequence reads: CAWSVDWSPGNTIYF. DNA for the CDR3: TGTGCCTGGAGTGTGGACTGGAGCCCTGGAAACACCATATATTTT. Looking up the rest from reference TRBV30 and TRBJ1-3 gives the full variable domain: SQTIHQWPATLVQPVGSPLSLECTVEGTSNPNLYWYRQAAGRGLQLLFYSVGIGQISSEVPQNLSASRPQDRQFILSSKKLLLSDSGFYLCAWSVDWSPGNTIYFGEGSWLTVV.